Below, one TCR beta chain is given with its context. The target antigen is unknown. The CDR3 totals 15 residues. Germline V CDR1 and CDR2: LGHDT, YNNKEL (reference sequence). The entry originates in a study of T cells expressing NK-cell markers. Points from the study as a whole: NKG2C+ dominant clonotypes from about 6 donors made up about 1.0-7.5% of CD8+ T cells.

No DNA is given; TCRdb re-called the 5' RACE reads and lists each CDR3 protein once. The sample includes 130,000 to 150,000 distinct CDR3 sequences. This chain joins TRBV3-1 and TRBJ1-3; TCRdb's assignment of TRBD1 cannot be checked, as there is no DNA. Source material: blood T cells: a sorted CD56 or NKG2C T cell subset, CD4+ or CD8+ T cells, or bulk PBMC T cells (not recorded which). The TCR comes from a man aged 18 to 30 in good health. The CDR3 here is CASSQDWGSGNTIYF.